This T cell receptor (beta chain) was sequenced in a study of T cell responses to AZD1222 COVID-19 vaccine. Study conclusions and caveats: Among those given AZD1222, only 5 to 7 were seropositive at baseline.

With regard to this clone: Its antigen is as yet unknown.

Trimming took off 10 bases at V and 0 bases at J, with 27 bases between the two ends. The V gene's germline CDR1 is LGHNA and CDR2 YNFKEQ. The CDR3 runs to 18 residues. The data were produced by immunoSEQ multiplex PCR, yet TCRdb's version contains in-frame clones alone and is incomplete. Its table lists around 150,000 clones. The sequencing input was peripheral blood. This clonotype originated in an adult in good health. This sequence joins TRBV4-2 and TRBJ1-1; maybe TRBD1 (5 bases). CDR3 DNA: TGTGCCACCGGGGAGGGGCAGACACAGACGAACATGAACACTGAAGCTTTCTTT. It yields the protein CATGEGQTQTNMNTEAFF.